A single sample gave rise to the 12 T cell receptor beta chains below, sequenced in a study of T cell responses to AZD1222 COVID-19 vaccine. Sequencing was performed with immunoSEQ multiplex PCR; in TCRdb, only in-frame clones are kept and a portion is missing. The table records 150,000 to 200,000 clones, approximately 94% of them present only once. The sample consisted of peripheral blood, taken 28 days after the second AZD1222 dose. These receptors came from an adult who received the AZD1222 COVID-19 vaccine.

V usage is TRBV7-9 and J usage is TRBJ2-7; D ambiguous. CDR3 size: 14 residues. V lost 1 base to trimming and J lost 0 bases, with 7 bases between them. Per the germline V gene, CDR1 is SEHNR and CDR2 is FQNEAQ (reference sequence). Here the CDR3 DNA reads TGTGCCAGCAGCTTAGTGGAGATCTCCTACGAGCAGTACTTC. Amino acid sequence: CASSLVEISYEQYF.

This chain connects TRBV7-9 to TRBJ1-2; the match to TRBD1 covers 9 bases. Losses at the gene ends were 1 base for V and 7 bases for J; bases not matched to a gene: 10. Germline loops: CDR1 SEHNR, CDR2 FQNEAQ (reference sequence). This CDR3 is 16 amino acids long. The CDR3 DNA reads as TGTGCCAGCAGCTTAGGGGACAGGGAAGGTGTAGTTGGCTACACCTTC. Amino acid sequence: CASSLGDREGVVGYTF.

This chain links TRBV7-9 with TRBJ2-7, with TRBD2 as a possible D gene (6 bases). Germline V gene sequence: CDR1 SEHNR, CDR2 FQNEAQ (reference sequence). Trimming cost V 4 bases and J 3 bases, with 16 bases left between them. CDR3 size: 15 residues. The CDR3 region is CASSSRDSEHYEQYF. The CDR3 nucleotides are TGTGCCAGCAGCTCCCGGGACTCAGAACACTACGAGCAGTACTTC.

CDR3 loop: CASRWDYRTDTQYF. The CDR3 DNA follows: TGCGCCAGCAGATGGGACTACCGAACAGATACGCAGTATTTT. The chain couples TRBV5-1 to TRBJ2-3, with 7 nucleotides matching TRBD2. V shed 5 bases and J 3 bases; nucleotides not matched to a gene: 6. Germline CDR1 reads SGHRS; CDR2 reads YFSETQ. The CDR3 consists of 14 residues.

The V gene is TRBV4-2, the J gene TRBJ2-7, with TRBD2 matching 13 bases. CDR1 is LGHNA, CDR2 YNFKEQ, per germline. Trimming at V came to 1 base and at J to 5 bases, leaving 11 bases not matched to a gene. The CDR3 is 18 residues long. The CDR3 DNA is TGTGCCAGCAGCCAAGGCTCCCCGTTTGGGACTAGCGGGAACGAGCAGTACTTC. Amino acids: CASSQGSPFGTSGNEQYF.

The chain couples TRBV19 to TRBJ2-1; tentatively, D is TRBD2 (6 bases). Germline CDR1 LNHDA, CDR2 SQIVND (reference sequence). The ends were cut back, 3 bases at V and 8 bases at J, with 14 bases in the middle. The CDR3 extends over 14 amino acids. Here the CDR3 reads CASSMGWGGDEQFF. CDR3 nucleotide sequence: TGTGCCAGTAGTATGGGGTGGGGAGGTGATGAGCAGTTCTTC. Variable domain in full (rest from reference TRBV19 and TRBJ2-1): DGGITQSPKYLFRKEGQNVTLSCEQNLNHDAMYWYRQDPGQGLRLIYYSQIVNDFQKGDIAEGYSVSREKKESFPLTVTSAQKNPTAFYLCASSMGWGGDEQFFGPGTRLTVL.

In this sample, this clone turned up once. The chain recombines TRBV5-1 with TRBJ1-4; 9 bases are shared with TRBD1. Trimming cost V 0 bases and J 7 bases; bases outside gene matches: 4. The V gene's germline CDR1 is SGHRS and CDR2 YFSETQ. The CDR3 runs to 15 residues. The CDR3 bases are TGCGCCAGCAGCTTGGGGACAGGGGTTTCTGAAAAACTGTTTTTT. It specifies CASSLGTGVSEKLFF. Complete variable domain (other parts from reference TRBV5-1 and TRBJ1-4): KAGVTQTPRYLIKTRGQQVTLSCSPISGHRSVSWYQQTPGQGLQFLFEYFSETQRNKGNFPGRFSGRQFSNSRSEMNVSTLELGDSALYLCASSLGTGVSEKLFFGSGTQLSVL.

A remark on this clone: A junction end diverges from the germline sequence, so it may reflect a read error. The chain employs TRBV19 and TRBJ2-7, with TRBD2 as a possible D gene (6 bases). Germline CDR1 reads LNHDA; CDR2 reads SQIVND (reference sequence). The CDR3 has 14 residues. CDR3 DNA: TGTGCCAGCAGTAACCGGGGGTTATCCTACGAGCAGTACTTC. The encoded protein is CASSNRGLSYEQYF. Combining the CDR3 with reference TRBV19 and TRBJ2-7 gives the whole variable domain DGGITQSPKYLFRKEGQNVTLSCEQNLNHDAMYWYRQDPGQGLRLIYYSQIVNDFQKGDIAEGYSVSREKKESFPLTVTSAQKNPTAFYLCASSNRGLSYEQYFGPGTRLTVT.

J is TRBJ1-4 and V is TRBV5-1; D remains unclear. Germline V CDR1 and CDR2: SGHRS, YFSETQ. This CDR3 comprises 14 residues. V lost 1 base, J lost 7 bases, and 11 bases lay in between. DNA of the CDR3: TGCGCCAGCAGCTTGTCCTGGCGGGCTGAAAAACTGTTTTTT. It encodes CASSLSWRAEKLFF.

The genes are TRBV5-1 and TRBJ2-7; TRBD2 might be the D (5 bases). Germline CDR1 SGHRS, CDR2 YFSETQ. This CDR3 region has 13 residues. V was cut by 2 bases and J by 6 bases, with 12 bases left in between. The CDR3 here is CASSFGNPGEQYF. The CDR3 DNA is TGCGCCAGCAGCTTCGGGAATCCGGGCGAGCAGTACTTC.

V gene TRBV10-3 combines with J gene TRBJ1-4, with D perhaps TRBD1 (5 bases). CDR1 ENHRY and CDR2 SYGVKD come from the germline V gene. Trimming removed 6 bases at V and 6 bases at J, with 11 bases between. CDR3 size: 13 residues. CDR3 nucleotide sequence: TGTGCCATCAGCCGGGACCTTTATGAAAAACTGTTTTTT. Its translation: CAISRDLYEKLFF.

V usage is TRBV19 and J usage is TRBJ1-5, with unresolved D. The CDR3 runs 17 residues. Looked up from germline, CDR1 is LNHDA and CDR2 is SQIVND (reference sequence). The ends were cut back, 7 bases at V and 0 bases at J, with 19 bases in the middle. The CDR3 reads CASTTRRDGYSNQPQHF. DNA for the CDR3: TGTGCCAGTACTACCCGAAGGGATGGGTATAGCAATCAGCCCCAGCATTTT.